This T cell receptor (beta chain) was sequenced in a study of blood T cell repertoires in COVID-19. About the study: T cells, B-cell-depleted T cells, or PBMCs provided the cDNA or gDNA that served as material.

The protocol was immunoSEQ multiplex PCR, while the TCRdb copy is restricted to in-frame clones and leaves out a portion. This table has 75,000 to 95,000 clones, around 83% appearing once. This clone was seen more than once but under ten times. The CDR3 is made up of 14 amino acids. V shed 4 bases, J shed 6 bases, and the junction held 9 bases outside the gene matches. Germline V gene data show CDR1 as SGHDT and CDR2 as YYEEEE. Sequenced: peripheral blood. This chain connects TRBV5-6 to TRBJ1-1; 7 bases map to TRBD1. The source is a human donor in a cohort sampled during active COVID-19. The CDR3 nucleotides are TGTGCCAGCAGCCTTGGACAGGCTGGGGCTGAAGCTTTCTTT. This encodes CASSLGQAGAEAFF.